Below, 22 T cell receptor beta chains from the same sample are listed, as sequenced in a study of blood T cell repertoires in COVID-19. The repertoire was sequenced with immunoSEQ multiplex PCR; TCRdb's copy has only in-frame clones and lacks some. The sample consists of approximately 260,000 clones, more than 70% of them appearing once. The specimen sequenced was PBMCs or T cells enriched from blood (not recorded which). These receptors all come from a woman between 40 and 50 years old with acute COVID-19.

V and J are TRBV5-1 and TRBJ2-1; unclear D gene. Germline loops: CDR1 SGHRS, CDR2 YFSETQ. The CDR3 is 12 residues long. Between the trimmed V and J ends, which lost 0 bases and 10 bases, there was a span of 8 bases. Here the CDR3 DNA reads TGCGCCAGCAGCTTGGCGGCGGTAGAGCAGTTCTTC. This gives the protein CASSLAAVEQFF.

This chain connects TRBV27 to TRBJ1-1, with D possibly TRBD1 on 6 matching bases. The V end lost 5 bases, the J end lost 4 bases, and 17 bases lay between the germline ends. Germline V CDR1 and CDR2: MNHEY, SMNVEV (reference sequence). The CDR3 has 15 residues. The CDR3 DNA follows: TGTGCCAGCAGTCCGCTACAGGGATCGTTCACTGAAGCTTTCTTT. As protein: CASSPLQGSFTEAFF.

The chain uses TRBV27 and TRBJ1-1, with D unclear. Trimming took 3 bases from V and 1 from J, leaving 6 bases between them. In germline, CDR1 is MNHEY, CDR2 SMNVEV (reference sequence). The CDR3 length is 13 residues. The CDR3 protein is CASSFSRNTEAFF. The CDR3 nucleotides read TGTGCCAGCAGTTTTTCCCGGAACACTGAAGCTTTCTTT.

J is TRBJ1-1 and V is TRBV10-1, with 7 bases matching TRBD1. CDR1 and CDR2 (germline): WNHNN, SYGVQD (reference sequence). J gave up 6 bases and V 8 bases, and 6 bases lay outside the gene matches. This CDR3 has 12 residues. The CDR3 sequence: CASQGDSAEAFF. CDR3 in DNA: TGCGCCAGCCAGGGGGACTCTGCTGAAGCTTTCTTT.

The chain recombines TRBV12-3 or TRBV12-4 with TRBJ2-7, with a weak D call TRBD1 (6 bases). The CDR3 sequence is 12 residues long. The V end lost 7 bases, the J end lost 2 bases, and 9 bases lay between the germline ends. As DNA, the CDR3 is TGTGCCAGCAAACAGGGCCCCTACGAGCAGTACTTC. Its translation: CASKQGPYEQYF.

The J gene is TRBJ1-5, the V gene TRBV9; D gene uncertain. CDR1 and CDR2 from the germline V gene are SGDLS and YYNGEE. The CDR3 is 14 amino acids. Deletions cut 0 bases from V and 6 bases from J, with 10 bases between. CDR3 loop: CASSVAGAGQPQHF. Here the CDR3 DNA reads TGTGCCAGCAGCGTAGCAGGCGCGGGTCAGCCCCAGCATTTT.

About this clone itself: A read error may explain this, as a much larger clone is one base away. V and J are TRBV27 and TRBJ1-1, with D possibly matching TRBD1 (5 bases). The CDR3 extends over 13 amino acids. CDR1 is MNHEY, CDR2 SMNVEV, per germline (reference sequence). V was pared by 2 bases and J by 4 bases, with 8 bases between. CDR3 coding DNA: TGTGCCAGCAGTTTACAGGGAGGCACTGAAGCTTTCTTT. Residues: CASSLQGGTEAFF.

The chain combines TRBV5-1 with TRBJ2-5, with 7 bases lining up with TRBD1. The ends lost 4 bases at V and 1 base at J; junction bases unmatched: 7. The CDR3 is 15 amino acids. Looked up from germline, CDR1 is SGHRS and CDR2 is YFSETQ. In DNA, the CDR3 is TGCGCCAGCAGCAGAACCAGGGGGTCCCAAGAGACCCAGTACTTC. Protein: CASSRTRGSQETQYF.

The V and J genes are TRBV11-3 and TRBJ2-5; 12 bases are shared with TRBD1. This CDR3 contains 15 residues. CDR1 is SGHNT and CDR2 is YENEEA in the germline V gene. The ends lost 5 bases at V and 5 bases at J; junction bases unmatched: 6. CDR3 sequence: CASSPGTGGHETQYF. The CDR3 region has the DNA TGTGCCAGCAGCCCCGGGACAGGGGGCCACGAGACCCAGTACTTC. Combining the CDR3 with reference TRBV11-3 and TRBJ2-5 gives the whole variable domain EAGVVQSPRYKIIEKKQPVAFWCNPISGHNTLYWYLQNLGQGPELLIRYENEEAVDDSQLPKDRFSAERLKGVDSTLKIQPAELGDSAVYLCASSPGTGGHETQYFGPGTRLLVL.

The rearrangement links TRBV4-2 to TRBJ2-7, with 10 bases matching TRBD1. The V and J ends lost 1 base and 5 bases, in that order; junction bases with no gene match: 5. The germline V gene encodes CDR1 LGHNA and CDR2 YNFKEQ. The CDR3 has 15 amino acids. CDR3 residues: CASSQVGDRGHEQYF. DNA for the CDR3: TGTGCCAGCAGCCAAGTAGGCGACAGGGGGCACGAGCAGTACTTC.

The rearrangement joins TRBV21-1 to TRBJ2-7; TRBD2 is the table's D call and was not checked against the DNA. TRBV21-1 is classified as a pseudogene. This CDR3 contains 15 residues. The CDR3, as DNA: TGTGCCAGCAGCAAATTTAGCGAGGCGTCCTACGAGCAGTACGTC. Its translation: CASSKFSEASYEQYV.

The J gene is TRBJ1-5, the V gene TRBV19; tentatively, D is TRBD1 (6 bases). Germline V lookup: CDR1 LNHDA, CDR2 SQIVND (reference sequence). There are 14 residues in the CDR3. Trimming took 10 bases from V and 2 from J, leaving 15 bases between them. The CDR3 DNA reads TGTGCCACCAGGGACAAGGTCGGCAATCAGCCCCAGCATTTT. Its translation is CATRDKVGNQPQHF.

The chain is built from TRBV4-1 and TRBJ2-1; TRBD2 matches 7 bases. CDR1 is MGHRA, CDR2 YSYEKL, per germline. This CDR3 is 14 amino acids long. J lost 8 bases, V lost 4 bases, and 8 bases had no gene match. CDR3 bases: TGCGCCAGCAGCCCGAAGACTAGCATGCATGAGCAGTTCTTC. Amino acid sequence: CASSPKTSMHEQFF.

CDR3: CSVMGQPGYGYTF. The CDR3 region has the DNA TGCAGCGTAATGGGGCAGCCAGGCTATGGCTACACCTTC. V is TRBV29-1 and J is TRBJ1-2; a weak D match, TRBD1 (5 bases). Germline CDR1 reads SQVTM; CDR2 reads ANQGSEA. The V and J ends lost 6 bases and 4 bases respectively, with 15 bases between them. The CDR3 runs 13 residues. Together with reference TRBV29-1 and TRBJ1-2, the CDR3 gives the full variable domain: SAVISQKPSRDICQRGTSLTIQCQVDSQVTMMFWYRQQPGQSLTLIATANQGSEATYESGFVIDKFPISRPNLTFSTLTVSNMSPEDSSIYLCSVMGQPGYGYTFGSGTRLTVV.

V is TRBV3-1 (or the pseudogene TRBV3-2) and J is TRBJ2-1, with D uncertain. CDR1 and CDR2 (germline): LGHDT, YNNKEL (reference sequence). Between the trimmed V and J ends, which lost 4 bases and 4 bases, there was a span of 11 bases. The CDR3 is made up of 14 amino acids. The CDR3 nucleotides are TGTGCCAGCAGCCCCCCTCCCCTTTACAATGAGCAGTTCTTC. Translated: CASSPPPLYNEQFF.

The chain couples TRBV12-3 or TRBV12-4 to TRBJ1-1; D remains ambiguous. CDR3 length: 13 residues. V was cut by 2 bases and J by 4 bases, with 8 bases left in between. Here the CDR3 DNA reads TGTGCCAGCAGTTTATTCCCGCGCACTGAAGCTTTCTTT. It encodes CASSLFPRTEAFF.

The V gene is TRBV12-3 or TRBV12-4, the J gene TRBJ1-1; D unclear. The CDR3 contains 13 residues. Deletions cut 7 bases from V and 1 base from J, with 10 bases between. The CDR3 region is CASTRLTNTEAFF. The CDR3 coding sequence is TGTGCCAGCACCAGACTGACGAACACTGAAGCTTTCTTT.

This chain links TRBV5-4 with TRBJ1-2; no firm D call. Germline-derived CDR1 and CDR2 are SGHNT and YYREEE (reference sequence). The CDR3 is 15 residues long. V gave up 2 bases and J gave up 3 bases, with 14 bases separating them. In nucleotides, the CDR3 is TGTGCCAGCAGCTTAGGATGGGAGTACGACTATGGCTACACCTTC. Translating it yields CASSLGWEYDYGYTF.

The CDR3 DNA is TGTGCCAGTAGCCCACTAGCGGGAATCGACGAGCAGTACTTC. As protein: CASSPLAGIDEQYF. The rearrangement links TRBV19 to TRBJ2-7; 10 bases are shared with TRBD2. V trimming: 6 bases; J trimming: 5 bases; junction bases outside the gene matches: 7. The CDR3 runs 14 residues. Germline assignment: CDR1 LNHDA and CDR2 SQIVND (reference sequence).

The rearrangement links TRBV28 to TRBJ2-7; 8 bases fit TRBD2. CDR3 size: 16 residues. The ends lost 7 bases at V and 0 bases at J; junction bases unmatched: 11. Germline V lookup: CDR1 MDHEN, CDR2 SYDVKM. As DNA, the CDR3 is TGTGCCAGCACCCCACCTCGCGGGAGGTTCTCCTACGAGCAGTACTTC. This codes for CASTPPRGRFSYEQYF.

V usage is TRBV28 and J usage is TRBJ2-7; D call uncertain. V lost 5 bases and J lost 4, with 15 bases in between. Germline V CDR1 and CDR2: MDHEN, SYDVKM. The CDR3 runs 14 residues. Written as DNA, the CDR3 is TGTGCCAGCAGTCCCCCCCGGGTAAGATACGAGCAGTACTTC. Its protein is CASSPPRVRYEQYF.

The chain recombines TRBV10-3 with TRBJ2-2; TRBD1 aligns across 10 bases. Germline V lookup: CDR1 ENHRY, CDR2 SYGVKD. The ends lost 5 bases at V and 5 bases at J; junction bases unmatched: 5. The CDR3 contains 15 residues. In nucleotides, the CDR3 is TGTGCCATCAGTAGAGGGACAGGGGAAACCGGGGAGCTGTTTTTT. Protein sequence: CAISRGTGETGELFF.